The 10 T cell receptor beta chains reported below all come from one sample, sequenced in a study of PD-1 blockade in classical Hodgkin lymphoma. Each patient relapsed following autologous stem cell transplantation, and prior brentuximab vedotin exposure differed. Some clones are missing from TCRdb's copy, which holds only in-frame ones; the method was immunoSEQ multiplex PCR. Found here are tens of thousands of clones, about 93% of them singletons; the top ten hold approximately 8.1%. Sequenced material: peripheral blood mononuclear cells (PBMCs), taken at baseline. Receptors were obtained from a human donor with classical Hodgkin lymphoma.

The V and J genes are TRBV18 and TRBJ2-5; TRBD1 aligns across 7 bases. V lost 1 base and J lost 4; bases outside the gene matches: 6. The CDR3 extends over 15 amino acids. CDR1 and CDR2 from the germline V gene are KGHSH and LQKENI. The CDR3 DNA reads TGTGCCAGCTCACCACAGAGAGGGGGCGGAGAGACCCAGTACTTC. This encodes CASSPQRGGGETQYF.

J is TRBJ2-2 and V is TRBV29-1; D is ambiguous. The CDR3 length is 12 residues. Germline CDR1 is SQVTM and CDR2 is ANQGSEA. Trimming shortened V by 8 bases and J by 1 base, and 8 bases separated the two germline ends. CDR3 amino acids: CSLRRNTGELFF. DNA of the CDR3: TGCAGCCTGCGCAGGAACACCGGGGAGCTGTTTTTT.

The CDR3 is CASSFDSPAGYEQYF. DNA of the CDR3: TGCGCCAGCAGCTTCGATTCCCCGGCGGGGTACGAGCAGTACTTC. This rearrangement joins TRBV5-1 to TRBJ2-7; D might be TRBD2 (6 bases). The germline CDR1 and CDR2 sequences are SGHRS and YFSETQ. The CDR3 runs 15 residues. Trimming cost V 2 bases and J 4 bases, with 16 bases left between them.

This rearrangement joins TRBV12-5 to TRBJ1-5; weak D call: TRBD1 (6 bases). V shed 7 bases and J shed 2 bases, with 12 bases lying between them. Germline V gene data show CDR1 as LGHNT and CDR2 as FRNRAP. The CDR3 runs to 14 residues. In DNA form, the CDR3 reads TGTGCTAGTGCCCGGGACACCGGCAATCAGCCCCAGCATTTT. Translated: CASARDTGNQPQHF.

The chain carries TRBV6-5 and TRBJ1-5, with a possible D match to TRBD1 (6 bases). The CDR3 totals 15 residues. Trimming removed 6 bases at V and 1 base at J, with 13 bases between. Germline-derived CDR1 and CDR2 are MNHEY and SVGAGI. Here the CDR3 DNA reads TGTGCCAGCAGAAAGACTACAGGGAGCAATCAGCCCCAGCATTTT. It is translated as CASRKTTGSNQPQHF.

This chain joins TRBV4-3 and TRBJ2-7; D ambiguous. This CDR3 has 16 amino acids. Trimming took off 0 bases at V and 6 bases at J, with 18 bases between the two ends. Germline V gene sequence: CDR1 LGHNA, CDR2 YSLEER. The CDR3 loop is CASSQDLPHTASEQYF. CDR3 nucleotides: TGCGCCAGCAGCCAAGACCTCCCCCACACAGCTAGCGAGCAGTACTTC.

This clone appeared once. CDR3 in DNA: TGTGCCAGCAGCGAGGGGCTTGTCATAGACTCTGGAAACACCATATATTTT. Amino acids: CASSEGLVIDSGNTIYF. The V and J genes are TRBV14 and TRBJ1-3; maybe TRBD1 (5 bases). With 5 bases removed from V and 0 bases from J, the gap between germline ends came to 17 bases. The germline CDR1 and CDR2 sequences are SGHDN and FVKESK. There are 17 residues in the CDR3. The whole variable domain, remainder taken from reference TRBV14 and TRBJ1-3, is EAGVTQFPSHSVIEKGQTVTLRCDPISGHDNLYWYRRVMGKEIKFLLHFVKESKQDESGMPNNRFLAERTGGTYSTLKVQPAELEDSGVYFCASSEGLVIDSGNTIYFGEGSWLTVV.

This chain uses TRBV7-9 with TRBJ1-1; D is undetermined. V lost 6 bases and J lost 8, with 19 bases in between. Germline loops: CDR1 SEHNR, CDR2 FQNEAQ (reference sequence). The CDR3 consists of 14 residues. Here the CDR3 DNA reads TGTGCCAGCAGGAACCCCGTGAATTTGGAGGAAGCTTTCTTT. This encodes CASRNPVNLEEAFF.

The J gene is TRBJ1-4, the V gene TRBV7-6, with D possibly matching TRBD1 (5 bases). Trimming took off 2 bases at V and 1 base at J, with 8 bases between the two ends. Germline V gives CDR1 SGHVS, CDR2 FNYEAQ. The CDR3 length is 15 residues. CDR3 loop: CASSLSQGTNEKLFF. The CDR3 coding sequence is TGTGCCAGCAGCTTAAGCCAGGGAACTAATGAAAAACTGTTTTTT.

The genes are TRBV5-4 and TRBJ2-3, with 9 bases lining up with TRBD1. Germline assignment: CDR1 SGHNT and CDR2 YYREEE (reference sequence). This CDR3 has 15 residues. Losses at the gene ends were 3 bases for V and 5 bases for J; bases not matched to a gene: 7. In DNA, the CDR3 is TGTGCCAGCAGCTCAACCCCGGGACAGGGAGATACGCAGTATTTT. It encodes CASSSTPGQGDTQYF.